The 26 T cell receptor beta chains below were found in one sample sequenced in a study of vaccination and CD4 T cells after COVID-19. Cultured CD4+ T cell DNA underwent sequencing with the Oncomine TCR Beta short-read assay. Each CDR3 protein is one row after TCRdb ran MiXCR on the PCR reads. The sample includes more than 15,000 distinct CDR3 sequences, roughly two fifths of them seen just once. Specified treatment: approximately nine-day PBMC culture with coronavirus spike peptide pools or control peptides (ViraFEST assay). Their antigens remain unidentified. The sample consisted of CD4+ T cells from blood, cultured in vitro. These receptors all come from a human donor who had recovered from COVID-19.

The rearrangement joins TRBV15 to TRBJ1-3; D not certain. The germline V gene encodes CDR1 LNHNV and CDR2 YYDKDF (reference sequence). V was pared by 0 bases and J by 8 bases, with 8 bases between. The CDR3 spans 13 residues. CDR3 coding DNA: TGTGCCACCAGCAGAGATCGGGCTTACACCATATATTTT. This translates into CATSRDRAYTIYF.

A word on this clonotype: A junction end diverges from the germline sequence, so it may reflect a read error. The chain combines TRBV7-7 with TRBJ2-5; D ambiguous. The CDR3 loop spans 13 amino acids. Germline loops: CDR1 SSHAT, CDR2 FNYEAQ (reference sequence). CDR3 DNA sequence: TGTGCTAGCAGCTTAGGCAGGCAAGAGACCCAGTACTTC. It codes for CASSLGRQETQYF.

Only a few counts were recorded for this clonotype. The chain uses TRBV27 and TRBJ2-5, with D perhaps TRBD1 or TRBD2 (5 bases each). With 3 bases removed from V and 2 bases from J, the gap between germline ends came to 7 bases. The V gene's germline CDR1 is MNHEY and CDR2 SMNVEV (reference sequence). The CDR3 covers 13 residues. CDR3 DNA sequence: TGTGCCAGCAGTTTCGGGACGCAAGAGACCCAGTACTTC. It yields the protein CASSFGTQETQYF.

CDR3 protein: CASRPYERGDTETQYF. The CDR3 DNA is TGCGCCAGCAGACCTTATGAGCGGGGGGACACAGAGACCCAGTACTTC. This chain uses TRBV5-1 with TRBJ2-5; 9 bases match TRBD2. CDR3 size: 16 residues. V shed 5 bases, J shed 4 bases, and the junction held 12 bases outside the gene matches. From germline, CDR1 is SGHRS and CDR2 YFSETQ.

By sample fraction, this clonotype is medium-sized (0.01 to 0.1%). The V call is TRBV29-1, the J call TRBJ2-3, with 13 bases aligning to TRBD2. The CDR3 extends over 13 amino acids. V shed 7 bases, J shed 6 bases, and the junction held 4 bases outside the gene matches. Germline CDR1 and CDR2: SQVTM and ANQGSEA. The CDR3 spells CSAGTSGMDTQYF. CDR3 bases: TGCAGCGCAGGGACTAGCGGGATGGATACGCAGTATTTT.

The chain carries TRBV7-2 and TRBJ1-1; 7 bases fit TRBD1. Germline loops: CDR1 SGHTA, CDR2 FQGNSA. The CDR3 spans 14 residues. Trimming cost V 2 bases and J 4 bases; bases outside gene matches: 4. CDR3 DNA: TGTGCCAGCAGCTTAAGGGGGCGCGCCACTGAAGCTTTCTTT. As protein: CASSLRGRATEAFF. The whole variable domain, remainder taken from reference TRBV7-2 and TRBJ1-1, is GAGVSQSPSNKVTEKGKDVELRCDPISGHTALYWYRQSLGQGLEFLIYFQGNSAPDKSGLPSDRFSAERTGGSVSTLTIQRTQQEDSAVYLCASSLRGRATEAFFGQGTRLTVV.

V gene TRBV20-1 combines with J gene TRBJ2-3; D gene uncertain. The CDR3 is 15 amino acids. V was trimmed by 5 bases and J by 1 base, leaving 16 bases between them. Germline values: CDR1 DFQATT, CDR2 SNEGSKA (reference sequence). CDR3 sequence reads: CSAGSRIRGTDTQYF. CDR3 DNA sequence: TGCAGTGCTGGATCCCGTATAAGGGGCACAGATACGCAGTATTTT.

This clonotype appeared a single time. The V call is TRBV19, the J call TRBJ2-2, with no clear D. Germline lookup yields CDR1 LNHDA and CDR2 SQIVND (reference sequence). Trimming took off 3 bases at V and 1 base at J, with 9 bases between the two ends. This CDR3 comprises 15 residues. CDR3 nucleotide sequence: TGTGCCAGTAGTATTCGAGAACTGAACACCGGGGAGCTGTTTTTT. This encodes CASSIRELNTGELFF.

V gene TRBV10-1 combines with J gene TRBJ2-1, with a weak D call TRBD2 (7 bases). CDR3 length: 14 residues. CDR1 WNHNN and CDR2 SYGVQD come from the germline V gene (reference sequence). The V end was cut by 6 bases, the J end by 2 bases, with 11 bases between. CDR3 in DNA: TGCGCCAGCAGCCCGGGGGGCCCCTACAATGAGCAGTTCTTC. Translating gives CASSPGGPYNEQFF.

The chain links TRBV18 to TRBJ1-1; D is unclear. The germline CDR1 and CDR2 sequences are KGHSH and LQKENI. This CDR3 is built from 13 residues. Trimming shortened V by 2 bases and J by 8 bases, and 12 bases separated the two germline ends. The CDR3: CASSPGLTAEAFF. The CDR3 DNA reads TGTGCCAGCTCACCAGGACTCACGGCCGAAGCTTTCTTT.

This clonotype has only a few counts. The chain employs TRBV7-2 and TRBJ1-1, with TRBD1 identical over 8 bases. The CDR3 has 15 amino acids. The trim removed 5 bases at V and 5 bases at J, leaving 10 bases unmatched. Looked up from germline, CDR1 is SGHTA and CDR2 is FQGNSA. CDR3 sequence reads: CASSRRSGTGTEAFF. CDR3 nucleotide sequence: TGTGCCAGCAGCCGTCGCTCCGGGACAGGTACTGAAGCTTTCTTT.

The DNA of the CDR3 is TGTGCCAGCAGACAAGACCCTTCGGGGTACGAGCAGTACTTC. Amino acids: CASRQDPSGYEQYF. The chain uses TRBV7-6 and TRBJ2-7; perhaps TRBD2 as D (5 bases). The CDR3 is 14 amino acids. V was trimmed by 6 bases and J by 4 bases, leaving 16 bases between them. Germline assignment: CDR1 SGHVS and CDR2 FNYEAQ.

The rearrangement joins TRBV6-2 or TRBV6-3 to TRBJ2-3, with 10 bases aligning to TRBD1. Germline assignment: CDR1 MNHEY and CDR2 SVGEGT. The CDR3 spans 13 residues. In DNA form, the CDR3 reads TGTGCAACCCAGTGGACAGGGGGTGGTACGCAGTATTTT. Its translation: CATQWTGGGTQYF.

This chain uses TRBV24-1 with TRBJ1-1; D perhaps matches TRBD1 (6 bases). Trimming stripped 4 bases from V and 4 bases from J, with 9 bases between. Germline CDR1 KGHDR, CDR2 SFDVKD. The CDR3 length is 13 residues. This chain's CDR3 is CATSEGAGTEAFF. The DNA of the CDR3 is TGTGCCACCAGTGAGGGGGCCGGCACTGAAGCTTTCTTT.

The table lists this clonotype with a few counts. The chain uses TRBV20-1 and TRBJ2-3, with 8 bases fitting TRBD2. The V and J ends lost 5 bases and 2 bases, in that order; junction bases with no gene match: 9. The CDR3 sequence is 15 residues long. CDR1 and CDR2 from the germline V gene are DFQATT and SNEGSKA (reference sequence). The CDR3 is CSAYSGVVLTDTQYF. In nucleotides, the CDR3 is TGCAGTGCTTATAGCGGGGTAGTCCTCACAGATACGCAGTATTTT.

This rearrangement joins TRBV11-2 to TRBJ2-1; unclear D gene. With 1 base removed from V and 8 bases from J, the gap between germline ends came to 15 bases. From germline, CDR1 is SGHAT and CDR2 FQNNGV. The CDR3 has 15 amino acids. As DNA, the CDR3 is TGTGCCAGCAGCTTAGGCCGTATAAACGGCGATGAGCAGTTCTTC. The encoded protein is CASSLGRINGDEQFF.

This clonotype has just a few counts. The chain employs TRBV28 and TRBJ2-2; 8 bases agree with TRBD2. The germline CDR1 and CDR2 sequences are MDHEN and SYDVKM. V was pared by 7 bases and J by 1 base, with 8 bases of the junction left unmatched. The CDR3 has 16 amino acids. DNA of the CDR3: TGTGCCAGCACGATCCTAGCGGGCCTGAACACCGGGGAGCTGTTTTTT. Translation gives CASTILAGLNTGELFF.

The rearrangement joins TRBV7-2 to TRBJ2-3, with 15 bases aligning to TRBD2. The CDR3 is 16 residues long. The J segment lost 5 bases and the V segment lost 5 bases, leaving 5 bases of the junction unmatched. Germline V gene lookup returns CDR1 SGHTA and CDR2 FQGNSA. This CDR3 is CASSPGLAGGQDTQYF. The CDR3 DNA is TGTGCCAGCAGCCCAGGACTAGCGGGAGGGCAAGATACGCAGTATTTT.

Only a few counts were recorded for this clonotype. The chain recombines TRBV7-2 with TRBJ1-2; a weak D match, TRBD1 (5 bases). CDR3 length: 15 amino acids. V lost 1 base and J lost 4, with 13 bases in between. Germline V gives CDR1 SGHTA, CDR2 FQGNSA. CDR3 coding DNA: TGTGCCAGCAGCTTAGACCCTACAGGCCCCTATGGCTACACCTTC. Translating gives CASSLDPTGPYGYTF.

This chain connects TRBV28 to TRBJ2-3; 11 bases align to TRBD1. The ends lost 4 bases at V and 3 bases at J; junction bases unmatched: 6. This CDR3 has 16 amino acids. Germline V gives CDR1 MDHEN, CDR2 SYDVKM. The CDR3 loop is CASSSRDRGVTDTQYF. CDR3 nucleotides: TGTGCCAGCAGTTCCCGGGACAGGGGGGTTACAGATACGCAGTATTTT.

In nucleotides, the CDR3 is TGTGCCAGCAGCCGGGGAGGCCAGTCACAAGAGACCCAGTACTTC. Translating gives CASSRGGQSQETQYF. This chain links TRBV11-2 with TRBJ2-5; tentatively, D is TRBD2 (6 bases). This CDR3 is 15 amino acids long. Germline V gives CDR1 SGHAT, CDR2 FQNNGV. V gave up 5 bases and J gave up 2 bases, with 15 bases separating them.

The chain links TRBV6-5 to TRBJ1-1; 7 positions match TRBD1. This CDR3 is built from 13 residues. V was pared by 2 bases and J by 5 bases, with 2 bases of the junction left unmatched. The germline CDR1 and CDR2 sequences are MNHEY and SVGAGI. CDR3 sequence reads: CASSYNRGTEAFF. The CDR3 nucleotides are TGTGCCAGCAGTTACAACAGGGGAACTGAAGCTTTCTTT.

The rearrangement joins TRBV27 to TRBJ1-2; 9 positions agree with TRBD1. The length of the CDR3 is 15 residues. The germline V gene has CDR1 MNHEY and CDR2 SMNVEV (reference sequence). V shed 5 bases, J shed 4 bases, and the junction held 8 bases outside the gene matches. The CDR3 protein is CASSRMLTGGYGYTF. CDR3 DNA: TGTGCCAGCAGTCGCATGCTGACAGGGGGCTATGGCTACACCTTC.

The J gene is TRBJ1-1, the V gene TRBV6-5; D perhaps matches TRBD1 (6 bases). This CDR3 has 14 residues. Between the trimmed V and J ends, which lost 4 bases and 5 bases, there was a span of 14 bases. Germline values: CDR1 MNHEY, CDR2 SVGAGI. The DNA for the CDR3 is TGTGCCAGCAGTTCCCAGGGGTTGATTACTGAAGCTTTCTTT. Translating gives CASSSQGLITEAFF.

As DNA, the CDR3 is TGTGCCAGCAGCCAAGGACAGGCGATAGAAGAGACCCAGTACTTC. This codes for CASSQGQAIEETQYF. The chain employs TRBV5-4 and TRBJ2-5, with 7 bases fitting TRBD1. With 4 bases clipped from V and 3 bases from J, the junction kept 9 bases outside the gene matches. This CDR3 has 15 residues. The germline CDR1 and CDR2 sequences are SGHNT and YYREEE (reference sequence).

The rearrangement joins TRBV20-1 to TRBJ2-7; possibly TRBD1 for D (6 bases). Germline assignment: CDR1 DFQATT and CDR2 SNEGSKA (reference sequence). V gave up 3 bases and J gave up 3 bases, with 9 bases separating them. The CDR3 runs to 12 residues. The CDR3 nucleotides read TGCAGTGCTAGTCCCAGGGGCTACGAGCAGTACTTC. Protein product: CSASPRGYEQYF.